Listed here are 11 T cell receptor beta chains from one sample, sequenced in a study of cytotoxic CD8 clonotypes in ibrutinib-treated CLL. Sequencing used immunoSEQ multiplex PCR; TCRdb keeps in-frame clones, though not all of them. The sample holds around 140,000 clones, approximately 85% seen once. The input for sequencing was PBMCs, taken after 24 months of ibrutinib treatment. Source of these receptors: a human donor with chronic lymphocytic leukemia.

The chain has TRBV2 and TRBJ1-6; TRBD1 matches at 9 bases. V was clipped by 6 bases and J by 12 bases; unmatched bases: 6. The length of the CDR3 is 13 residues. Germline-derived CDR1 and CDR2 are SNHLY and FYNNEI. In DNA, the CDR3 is TGTGCCAGCAGGACAGGGGGGACGTTACCCCTCCACTTT. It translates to CASRTGGTLPLHF.

Written as DNA, the CDR3 is TGTGCCAGCAGTTTCGTGGGGCAGTCCTATGGCTACACCTTC. This sequence encodes CASSFVGQSYGYTF. The chain couples TRBV28 to TRBJ1-2; TRBD1 might be the D (5 bases). Germline CDR1 MDHEN, CDR2 SYDVKM. This CDR3 comprises 14 residues. V lost 3 bases and J lost 4, with 12 bases in between.

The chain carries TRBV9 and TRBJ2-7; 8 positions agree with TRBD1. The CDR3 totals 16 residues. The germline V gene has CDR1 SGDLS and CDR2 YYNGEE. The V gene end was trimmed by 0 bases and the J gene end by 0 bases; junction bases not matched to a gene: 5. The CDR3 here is CASSVAGTGSSYEQYF. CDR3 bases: TGTGCCAGCAGCGTAGCCGGGACAGGATCCTCCTACGAGCAGTACTTC.

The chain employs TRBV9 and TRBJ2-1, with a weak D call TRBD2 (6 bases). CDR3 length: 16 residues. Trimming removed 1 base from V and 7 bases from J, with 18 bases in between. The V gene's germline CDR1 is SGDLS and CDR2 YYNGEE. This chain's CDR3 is CASSVSGGGGGNEQFF. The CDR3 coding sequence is TGTGCCAGCAGCGTAAGTGGTGGGGGAGGAGGAAATGAGCAGTTCTTC.

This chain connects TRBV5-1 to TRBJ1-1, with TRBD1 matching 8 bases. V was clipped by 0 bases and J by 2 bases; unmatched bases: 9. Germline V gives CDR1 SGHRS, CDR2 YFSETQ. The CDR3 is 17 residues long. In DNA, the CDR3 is TGCGCCAGCAGCTTGGTTCCTGTCGGGACAGGAAACACTGAAGCTTTCTTT. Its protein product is CASSLVPVGTGNTEAFF.

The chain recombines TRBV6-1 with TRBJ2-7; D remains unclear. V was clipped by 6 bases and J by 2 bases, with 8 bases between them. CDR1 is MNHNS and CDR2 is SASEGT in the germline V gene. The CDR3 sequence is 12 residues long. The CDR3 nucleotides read TGTGCCAGCAGGGGGATGACCTACGAGCAGTACTTC. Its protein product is CASRGMTYEQYF.

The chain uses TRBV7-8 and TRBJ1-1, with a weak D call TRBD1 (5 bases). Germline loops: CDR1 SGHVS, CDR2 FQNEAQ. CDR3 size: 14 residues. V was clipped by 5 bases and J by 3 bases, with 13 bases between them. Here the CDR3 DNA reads TGTGCCAGCAGCCTTATTGGGGGGGACACTGAAGCTTTCTTT. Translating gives CASSLIGGDTEAFF.

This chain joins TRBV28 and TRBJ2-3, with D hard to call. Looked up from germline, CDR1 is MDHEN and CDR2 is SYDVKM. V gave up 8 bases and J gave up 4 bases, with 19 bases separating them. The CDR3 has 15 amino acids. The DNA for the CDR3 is TGTGCCAGCCGTCTCCAACTGACATCCCCAGATACGCAGTATTTT. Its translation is CASRLQLTSPDTQYF.

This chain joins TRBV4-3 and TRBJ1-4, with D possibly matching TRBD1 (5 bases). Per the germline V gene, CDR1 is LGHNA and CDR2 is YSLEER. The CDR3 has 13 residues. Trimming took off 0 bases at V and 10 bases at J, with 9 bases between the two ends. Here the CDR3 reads CASSQERGGKLFF. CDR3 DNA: TGCGCCAGCAGCCAAGAGAGGGGCGGAAAACTGTTTTTT.

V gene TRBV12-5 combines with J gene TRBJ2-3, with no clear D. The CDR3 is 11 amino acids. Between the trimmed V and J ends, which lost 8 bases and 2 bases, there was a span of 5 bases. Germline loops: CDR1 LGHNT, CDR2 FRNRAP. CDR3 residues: CASSYTDTQYF. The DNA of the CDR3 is TGTGCTAGTTCCTACACAGATACGCAGTATTTT.

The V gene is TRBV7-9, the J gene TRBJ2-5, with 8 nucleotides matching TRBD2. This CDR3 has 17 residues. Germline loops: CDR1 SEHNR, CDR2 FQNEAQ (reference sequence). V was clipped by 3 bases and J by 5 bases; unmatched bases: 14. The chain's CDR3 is CASSFEAGGGVEETQYF. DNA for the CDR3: TGTGCCAGCAGCTTCGAGGCGGGGGGCGGGGTGGAGGAGACCCAGTACTTC.